This paragraph reports one TCR beta chain. The antigen remains undetermined. The CDR3 runs to 15 residues. V gave up 1 base and J gave up 3 bases, with 15 bases separating them. The germline V gene has CDR1 SQVTM and CDR2 ANQGSEA. Generated by immunoSEQ multiplex PCR, the TCRdb table keeps only in-frame clones and is missing some. This sample yields tens of thousands of clones, of which about 96% are seen a single time; roughly 1.7% belongs to the top ten. This sample was taken from a study of T cell clonotyping in hematopoietic cell transplantation. Study observations and caveats: Few recipient clonotypes overlapped donors; over 95% were de novo at given depth.

Time point here: recipient sample about 28 days before transplant, after cytoreduction. The clonotype comes from a woman aged 50 to 60 with acute myeloid leukemia. Some clones in this sample may be carry-over from other donors' samples. Here the sequenced sample was peripheral blood mononuclear cells, taken before stem cell transplant. The V call is TRBV29-1, the J call TRBJ1-2, with D maybe TRBD1 (6 bases). The CDR3 sequence: CSVEGSWPGDYGYTF. CDR3 DNA: TGCAGCGTTGAAGGAAGTTGGCCAGGGGACTATGGCTACACCTTC.